This TCR beta chain is drawn from a study of blood T cells in healthy people across ages (dated by TCRdb to between 2014 and 2017). Regarding the study in general: In model experiments, template switching captured about one uniquely barcoded TCR beta cDNA molecule for every two T cells. Using deep sequencing normalized with unique cDNA molecular identifiers, the study measured how TCR beta repertoire diversity changes with age. Donors were grouped into four age groups: young (average approximately 16 years), middle-aged (39), aged (roughly 67) and long-lived (approximately 78). To avoid experimental bias, donors of different ages were distributed randomly across sequencing lanes. Using the same blood draw, the study looked at two additional independent replicas of 1 million unique cDNA reads for two donors, one aged 18 to 30 and the other aged 80 or older.

This clonotype was observed once. Its target antigen remains unknown. Base qualities are not provided; no much larger clone lies one nucleotide away. One read offers little support. The roughly 39 donors, aged about 6 to 90 years, were systemically healthy Caucasian individuals from Russia. Each donor gave around 9.8 milliliters of peripheral blood, collected into EDTA-treated Vacutainer tubes. PBMCs were isolated by Ficoll-Paque density-gradient centrifugation, with at least 6 million obtained per sample. Total RNA was extracted from PBMCs with Trizol reagent, with at least 6 micrograms obtained per sample. Naive CD45RAhigh/CD27high T cell percentages were measured by flow cytometry on a PBMC aliquot from every donor. Paper-wide results and their limitations: Total diversity estimates from one million sequenced T cells were considered lower bounds and underestimates. Compared with the aged group, the long-lived group had more naive CD4+ T cells, fewer expanded clones and increased TCR diversity, a pattern suggesting age selection. Observed TCR beta diversity correlated strongly with the percentage of naive T cells measured by flow cytometry. Conclusive comparison of naive and antigen-experienced compartments was prevented by the profiling of bulk unsorted PBMCs. Because the CMV infection status of the donors was unknown, age-related changes in expanded clonotypes may potentially have been confounded. As age increased, observed TCR beta diversity per million T cells dropped in a roughly linear way, and a significant reduction was already evident by age roughly 36.

CDR1 and CDR2 were assigned from the germline V gene (reference sequence) as DFQATT and SNEGSKA. From cysteine to phenylalanine, the CDR3 is 11 amino acids long. CDR3 DNA only is kept here, 33 bases in frame from base 1. To prepare the library, 5' RACE was applied. Reads for this sample came from an Illumina HiSeq 2500. A second PCR of 7 to 11 cycles was performed with a sample-barcoded 5' primer and a J-beta primer mix. Each TCR beta cDNA molecule received a unique molecular identifier from a template-switch 5' adaptor carrying 12 random nucleotides. Each sample yielded at least 2.5 million CDR3-containing paired-end reads. All of the RNA was converted into first-strand cDNA using the Mint cDNA synthesis kit, with a TRBC-specific oligonucleotide serving as the primer. Following uracil-DNA glycosylase treatment, all cDNA underwent a first 18-cycle PCR with the universal primers M1SS and BC2_uni_R. As for the authors' bioinformatics: Each sample was normalized by randomly selecting 1 million high-quality reads, each carrying a distinct molecular identifier. Reads with shared molecular identifiers were discarded instead of being binned into consensus sequences. MiTCR, set to a Q25 quality threshold and the strictest error-elimination algorithm, was used for CDR3 identification, clonotype clustering and error correction. A nonparametric unseen species model with Euler transformation was used to estimate lower-bound total TCR beta diversity. The public sequencing data were trimmed at Q25 with fastp and processed into clonotypes with MiXCR by TCRdb, which kept only in-frame beta chains. Every distinct CDR3 protein forms one entry, paired with its most common genes and DNA. The V and J calls here are based on TCRdb, not the publication. The table for this sample lists hundreds of thousands of distinct CDR3 sequences; more than 40% of them were counted only once. Of the sample, roughly 18% is held by the ten largest clones.

The TCR was taken from a man in his sixties in good health. The chain employs TRBV20-1 and TRBJ2-7; TRBD1 is perhaps the D gene, given 5 matching bases. The sample consisted of blood. The DNA sequence is given as TGCGGGGCAAGGAATTTCTACGAGCAGTACTTC. Its protein is CGARNFYEQYF.